These 19 T cell receptor beta chains came from one sample sequenced in a study of T-cell memory formation after mild COVID-19. MiXCR, applied by TCRdb to the 5' RACE reads, yields one record per CDR3 protein. The data contain 75,000 to 95,000 distinct CDR3 sequences, 10% to 15% of them seen just once; the ten biggest clones take up over 25%. What was sequenced was PBMCs or a T cell subset sorted from them (not recorded which). The receptors originated from an adult woman who had mild COVID-19 (a few samples of this study predate the infection). Cell type and time point are not known.

In its sample, this clonotype was seen a few times. This chain links TRBV30 with TRBJ1-3, with D unresolved. The V and J ends lost 2 bases and 12 bases respectively, with 17 bases between them. Germline CDR1 GTSNPN, CDR2 SVGIG (reference sequence). The CDR3 totals 13 residues. In nucleotides, the CDR3 is TGTGCCTGGAGTCCCTCGGCCACTCGGCACATATATTTT. This gives the protein CAWSPSATRHIYF.

The genes are TRBV30 and TRBJ2-1, with 10 bases that match TRBD2. The CDR3 consists of 13 residues. V lost 4 bases to trimming and J lost 6 bases; unmatched junction nucleotides: 3. Germline V lookup: CDR1 GTSNPN, CDR2 SVGIG (reference sequence). CDR3 nucleotide sequence: TGTGCCTGGACGAGCGGGGGGGCCAATGAGCAGTTCTTC. Translating it yields CAWTSGGANEQFF.

The rearrangement links TRBV7-9 to TRBJ1-2; no clear D. Trimming removed 1 base from V and 8 bases from J, with 20 bases in between. Germline V lookup: CDR1 SEHNR, CDR2 FQNEAQ (reference sequence). The CDR3 is 16 residues long. As DNA, the CDR3 is TGTGCCAGCAGCTTAGTCGCGGCAGCCTCCGCTCAGGGCTACACCTTC. It is translated as CASSLVAAASAQGYTF.

The rearrangement uses TRBV12-3 or TRBV12-4 and TRBJ1-2; no definite D call. V lost 3 bases, J lost 4 bases, and 9 bases lay in between. There are 13 residues in the CDR3. The CDR3 region is CASSFRQSYGYTF. Written as DNA, the CDR3 is TGTGCCAGCAGTTTTCGCCAGAGCTATGGCTACACCTTC.

Only a few counts were recorded for this clonotype. The V and J genes are TRBV7-9 and TRBJ2-3, with 9 bases aligning to TRBD1. CDR3 length: 18 amino acids. The germline V gene encodes CDR1 SEHNR and CDR2 FQNEAQ (reference sequence). V lost 4 bases, J lost 1 base, and 12 bases stayed unmatched. The CDR3 sequence: CASSSAPGTGRGTDTQYF. The CDR3 nucleotides are TGTGCCAGCAGCTCCGCCCCCGGGACAGGGAGAGGCACAGATACGCAGTATTTT.

CDR3 sequence reads: CSARDEYTGELFF. CDR3 bases: TGCAGTGCTAGAGACGAGTACACCGGGGAGCTGTTTTTT. V gene TRBV20-1 combines with J gene TRBJ2-2; D uncertain. Germline V gene data show CDR1 as DFQATT and CDR2 as SNEGSKA (reference sequence). V was clipped by 0 bases and J by 3 bases, with 5 bases between them. The CDR3 extends over 13 amino acids.

This clonotype is termed medium-sized. The chain is built from TRBV20-1 and TRBJ2-5; weak D call: TRBD2 (5 bases). With 6 bases removed from V and 5 bases from J, the gap between germline ends came to 13 bases. This CDR3 is 12 amino acids long. Germline V CDR1 and CDR2: DFQATT, SNEGSKA (reference sequence). The CDR3 DNA reads TGCAGTGCACAGCAGGACTCGGAGACCCAGTACTTC. It translates to CSAQQDSETQYF.

This clonotype was counted between two and nine times. V usage is TRBV11-3 and J usage is TRBJ2-3, with D unclear. The germline CDR1 and CDR2 sequences are SGHNT and YENEEA. V shed 2 bases and J shed 4 bases, with 10 bases lying between them. The CDR3 is made up of 14 amino acids. The CDR3 region is CASSLRNSPDTQYF. CDR3 DNA sequence: TGTGCCAGCAGCTTAAGGAACTCCCCAGATACGCAGTATTTT.

This clonotype was recorded once. A much bigger clone sits one base away, suggesting this may be a read error. The chain joins TRBV20-1 to TRBJ2-5, with D tentatively TRBD1 or TRBD2 (5 bases each). The V gene's germline CDR1 is DFQATT and CDR2 SNEGSKA (reference sequence). The CDR3 is made up of 14 amino acids. The CDR3 reads CSADTGGLGENQYF. In DNA form, the CDR3 reads TGCAGTGCCGATACCGGAGGACTGGGGGAGAACCAGTACTTC.

This clonotype qualifies as medium-sized. This chain connects TRBV2 to TRBJ2-2; no clear D. CDR1 and CDR2 from the germline V gene are SNHLY and FYNNEI. The CDR3 runs 13 residues. Trimming removed 4 bases from V and 7 bases from J, with 10 bases in between. The CDR3 DNA reads as TGTGCCAGCAGTGCCCGGGTTGTCGGGGAGCTGTTTTTT. Translated, it gives CASSARVVGELFF.

This clonotype came up many times. The V call is TRBV6-5, the J call TRBJ1-2; unclear D gene. Per germline, CDR1 MNHEY and CDR2 SVGAGI. The CDR3 loop spans 13 amino acids. V was cut by 0 bases and J by 5 bases, with 7 bases left in between. Written as DNA, the CDR3 is TGTGCCAGCAGTTACTCGTCCCTGTATGGCTACACCTTC. Amino acid sequence: CASSYSSLYGYTF.

The rearrangement links TRBV9 to TRBJ2-7; the D gene could be TRBD1 or TRBD2 (5 bases each). Germline CDR1 is SGDLS and CDR2 is YYNGEE. V was shortened by 4 bases and J by 4 bases, with 24 bases between the two germline ends. This CDR3 contains 17 residues. The CDR3 sequence is CASSPGTLAHGEYEQYF. DNA of the CDR3: TGTGCCAGCAGCCCAGGGACCCTTGCCCATGGGGAATACGAGCAGTACTTC.

The chain carries TRBV15 and TRBJ2-3; TRBD1 matches 10 bases. There are 16 residues in the CDR3. Germline V gene sequence: CDR1 LNHNV, CDR2 YYDKDF (reference sequence). J lost 2 bases, V lost 2 bases, and 4 bases had no gene match. CDR3 nucleotides: TGTGCCACCAGCAGAACGGGGACAGGGGCCACAGATACGCAGTATTTT. The encoded protein is CATSRTGTGATDTQYF.

This clonotype has just a few counts. The gene calls are TRBV4-3 and TRBJ2-7; D call uncertain. This CDR3 spans 15 amino acids. V was pared by 0 bases and J by 3 bases, with 12 bases between. CDR1 is LGHNA and CDR2 is YSLEER in the germline V gene. The CDR3 protein is CASSQEVQWDYEQYF. The CDR3 DNA reads as TGCGCCAGCAGCCAAGAGGTACAGTGGGACTACGAGCAGTACTTC.

The CDR3 region has the DNA TGTGCCAGCAGTTTAGTGGATTCCCAAGAGACCCAGTACTTC. Translated, it gives CASSLVDSQETQYF. The chain joins TRBV28 to TRBJ2-5; D is unresolved. V shed 2 bases and J shed 1 base, with 8 bases lying between them. Germline loops: CDR1 MDHEN, CDR2 SYDVKM. The CDR3 extends over 14 amino acids. Full variable domain (rest looked up from reference TRBV28 and TRBJ2-5): DVKVTQSSRYLVKRTGEKVFLECVQDMDHENMFWYRQDPGLGLRLIYFSYDVKMKEKGDIPEGYSVSREKKERFSLILESASTNQTSMYLCASSLVDSQETQYFGPGTRLLVL.

The V and J genes are TRBV7-6 and TRBJ2-5, with D possibly being TRBD1 or TRBD2 (5 bases each). Germline V gene sequence: CDR1 SGHVS, CDR2 FNYEAQ. The CDR3 length is 15 residues. The V and J ends lost 1 base and 4 bases respectively, with 13 bases between them. CDR3 nucleotide sequence: TGTGCCAGCAGCTTAGAGAGGGGTCGGGGAGAGACCCAGTACTTC. This gives the protein CASSLERGRGETQYF. Full variable domain (rest looked up from reference TRBV7-6 and TRBJ2-5): GAGVSQSPRYKVTKRGQDVALRCDPISGHVSLYWYRQALGQGPEFLTYFNYEAQQDKSGLPNDRFSAERPEGSISTLTIQRTEQRDSAMYRCASSLERGRGETQYFGPGTRLLVL.

At least ten counts were recorded for this clonotype. The chain recombines TRBV20-1 with TRBJ1-1; D may be TRBD1 (6 bases). This CDR3 is built from 14 residues. The V end lost 3 bases, the J end lost 0 bases, and 11 bases lay between the germline ends. Germline lookup yields CDR1 DFQATT and CDR2 SNEGSKA (reference sequence). CDR3 nucleotides: TGCAGTGCTAGCGTCGACAGGATGAACACTGAAGCTTTCTTT. Protein: CSASVDRMNTEAFF.

This clonotype turned up a few times. The chain is built from TRBV7-9 and TRBJ1-2; a weak D match, TRBD1 (6 bases). V lost 1 base, J lost 5 bases, and 11 bases lay in between. Germline values: CDR1 SEHNR, CDR2 FQNEAQ (reference sequence). The CDR3 is 14 amino acids. The CDR3 here is CASSLEGGRYGYTF. CDR3 DNA sequence: TGTGCCAGCAGCTTAGAAGGGGGACGGTATGGCTACACCTTC.

This clonotype came up many times. The chain joins TRBV5-4 to TRBJ2-5; D perhaps matches TRBD1 (5 bases). This CDR3 is 14 amino acids long. Germline assignment: CDR1 SGHNT and CDR2 YYREEE (reference sequence). The germline V and J ends were trimmed by 2 bases and 10 bases, with 18 bases remaining between them. CDR3 amino acids: CASSFGLDTQVQYF. CDR3 in DNA: TGTGCCAGCAGCTTTGGTTTGGACACCCAAGTCCAGTACTTC.